Given below is one T cell receptor beta chain in context. The antigen is not known. Profiling relied on immunoSEQ multiplex PCR, and the TCRdb table lists in-frame clones only, not all of them. The repertoire holds 98,000 or so clones, with roughly 83% as singletons. This entry belongs to a study of graft-versus-host responses after intestinal transplantation. Study context: The recipients all started with anti-thymocyte globulin induction and then took tacrolimus and steroids for 3 to 4 years. Whole-study results and caveats: Allografts from individuals with graft-donor T cell macrochimerism displayed high graft-versus-host to host-versus-graft clonal ratios. After transplant, early declines in HvG clones were associated with peak levels of circulating GvH clones.

The specimen comprised PBMCs, sampled 255 days after intestinal transplant. This receptor was taken from a human patient who received an intestinal transplant, so some T cells may come from the graft donor.

The CDR3 reads CASSLGGVTGELFF. The CDR3 DNA sequence: TGTGCCAGCAGCTTAGGGGGAGTCACCGGGGAGCTGTTTTTT. The chain carries TRBV7-8 and TRBJ2-2; D might be TRBD2 (5 bases). CDR1 SGHVS and CDR2 FQNEAQ come from the germline V gene. Trimming removed 1 base at V and 4 bases at J, with 7 bases between. This CDR3 contains 14 residues.